Listed below are T cell receptor beta chains from one sample, sequenced in a study of cytomegalovirus exposure and HLA in healthy donors. Profiling relied on immunoSEQ multiplex PCR, and the TCRdb table lists in-frame clones only, not all of them. The repertoire has about 180,000 clones, over 65% of them found once; the top ten carry roughly 1.5%. The sample was PBMCs. All receptors come from a man younger than 30 in good health and CMV-seronegative. Both conserved end residues are part of each CDR3. The D gene is left open where the match is weak. Size is stated for part of the rows, as once, few or many counts, or as a class when the clone is expanded.

V: TRBV6-6; J: TRBJ2-3; size: .; D: TRBD2; CDR3: CASRTGGSTDTQYF; DNA: TGTGCCAGCAGAACGGGGGGGAGCACAGATACGCAGTATTTT
V: TRBV10-3; J: TRBJ2-2; size: .; D: .; CDR3: CAISVTGELFF; DNA: TGTGCCATCAGTGTAACTGGGGAGCTGTTTTTT
V: TRBV4-2; J: TRBJ2-5; size: .; D: .; CDR3: CASSQDLPTGETQYF; DNA: TGTGCCAGCAGCCAAGATCTCCCCACCGGGGAGACCCAGTACTTC
V: TRBV4-2; J: TRBJ2-1; size: .; D: TRBD2; CDR3: CASSQYRGLAGAYNEQFF; DNA: TGTGCCAGCAGCCAATATCGGGGACTAGCGGGAGCCTACAATGAGCAGTTCTTC
V: TRBV7-9; J: TRBJ2-1; size: few; D: .; CDR3: CASSRRRALNNEQFF; DNA: TGTGCCAGCAGCCGAAGGAGGGCCCTAAACAATGAGCAGTTCTTC
V: TRBV6-5; J: TRBJ1-2; size: .; D: TRBD1; CDR3: CASSLSGTGHYGYTF; DNA: TGTGCCAGCAGCCTCTCTGGGACAGGGCACTATGGCTACACCTTC
V: TRBV30; J: TRBJ2-1; size: once; D: TRBD2; CDR3: CAWSVYSGGANEQFF; DNA: TGTGCCTGGAGTGTATATAGCGGGGGGGCCAATGAGCAGTTCTTC
V: TRBV4-2; J: TRBJ2-7; size: .; D: .; CDR3: CASSQVEQGLYEQYF; DNA: TGTGCCAGCAGCCAAGTCGAGCAGGGCCTCTACGAGCAGTACTTC
V: TRBV6-6; J: TRBJ2-7; size: .; D: .; CDR3: CASLRSRDRNEQYF; DNA: TGTGCCAGCCTAAGGTCGAGGGATCGCAACGAGCAGTACTTC
V: TRBV5-6; J: TRBJ1-1; size: .; D: TRBD1; CDR3: CASSLGTGRGAFF; DNA: TGTGCCAGCAGCTTGGGGACAGGGCGCGGAGCTTTCTTT
V: TRBV7-2; J: TRBJ2-5; size: .; D: TRBD2; CDR3: CASSLELRGGRETQYF; DNA: TGTGCCAGCAGCTTAGAGTTGCGGGGGGGGCGAGAGACCCAGTACTTC
V: TRBV4-1; J: TRBJ2-7; size: .; D: .; CDR3: CASYVGGCSEQYF; DNA: TGCGCCAGCTACGTCGGCGGGTGTAGCGAGCAGTACTTC
V: TRBV7-2; J: TRBJ1-4; size: .; D: TRBD1; CDR3: CASRPNTGATNEKLFF; DNA: TGTGCCAGCAGACCAAATACAGGGGCAACTAATGAAAAACTGTTTTTT
V: TRBV6-5; J: TRBJ2-5; size: .; D: .; CDR3: CASSYGTPGAQYF; DNA: TGTGCCAGCAGTTACGGGACTCCCGGGGCGCAGTACTTC
V: TRBV4-3; J: TRBJ2-7; size: .; D: .; CDR3: CASSQDYGPYEQYF; DNA: TGCGCCAGCAGCCAAGATTACGGTCCCTACGAGCAGTACTTC
V: TRBV6-5; J: TRBJ1-3; size: many; D: .; CDR3: CASRYTGTGNTIYF; DNA: TGTGCCAGCAGATACACAGGGACTGGAAACACCATATATTTT
V: TRBV5-1; J: TRBJ1-1; size: .; D: .; CDR3: CASSLRVNTEAFF; DNA: TGCGCCAGCAGCCTCAGGGTGAACACTGAAGCTTTCTTT
V: TRBV7-8; J: TRBJ2-1; size: .; D: .; CDR3: CASSRGHLSYNEQFF; DNA: TGTGCCAGCAGCCGCGGACACCTATCCTACAATGAGCAGTTCTTC
V: TRBV9; J: TRBJ2-3; size: .; D: .; CDR3: CASSERQIFRTDTQYF; DNA: TGTGCCAGCAGCGAACGACAGATTTTTCGCACAGATACGCAGTATTTT
V: TRBV5-4; J: TRBJ1-2; size: .; D: .; CDR3: CASSHPGTLNYGYTF; DNA: TGTGCCAGCAGCCATCCGGGGACACTTAACTATGGCTACACCTTC
V: TRBV4-3; J: TRBJ1-2; size: few; D: .; CDR3: CASSQVFQGIGVSYTF; DNA: TGCGCCAGCAGCCAAGTTTTCCAGGGAATTGGTGTGAGCTACACCTTC
V: TRBV6-6; J: TRBJ1-1; size: .; D: TRBD1; CDR3: CASSYSDRGEAFF; DNA: TGTGCCAGCAGTTACTCCGACAGGGGTGAAGCTTTCTTT
V: TRBV29-1; J: TRBJ2-7; size: .; D: TRBD1; CDR3: CSVGPGDRVRGEQYF; DNA: TGCAGCGTTGGCCCCGGGGACAGGGTTCGAGGCGAGCAGTACTTC
V: TRBV30; J: TRBJ2-7; size: .; D: TRBD2; CDR3: CAWSLQRGGPYEQYF; DNA: TGTGCCTGGAGTCTTCAGCGGGGGGGGCCCTACGAGCAGTACTTC
V: TRBV28; J: TRBJ2-5; size: .; D: TRBD1; CDR3: CASSLRQGFPTQYF; DNA: TGTGCCAGCAGTTTGAGACAGGGTTTTCCAACCCAGTACTTC
V: TRBV6-5; J: TRBJ2-7; size: .; D: TRBD1; CDR3: CASSYGGGTGTYEQYF; DNA: TGTGCCAGCAGTTACGGAGGGGGGACAGGGACCTACGAGCAGTACTTC
V: TRBV11-2; J: TRBJ2-5; size: .; D: .; CDR3: CASRITLGSSQETQYF; DNA: TGTGCCAGCAGAATAACCCTAGGATCCTCCCAAGAGACCCAGTACTTC
V: TRBV7-8; J: TRBJ2-7; size: .; D: TRBD1; CDR3: CASSSLGTGVEQYF; DNA: TGTGCCAGCAGCAGCTTAGGAACAGGGGTCGAGCAGTACTTC
V: TRBV7-2; J: TRBJ2-1; size: .; D: TRBD1; CDR3: CASGQGGGSYNEQFF; DNA: TGTGCCAGCGGACAGGGAGGTGGATCCTACAATGAGCAGTTCTTC
V: TRBV7-9; J: TRBJ2-5; size: once; D: .; CDR3: CAEGPQETQYF; DNA: TGTGCCGAGGGCCCCCAAGAGACCCAGTACTTC
V: TRBV4-3; J: TRBJ2-5; size: .; D: TRBD2; CDR3: CASSPGTSGGVETQYF; DNA: TGCGCCAGCAGCCCGGGGACTAGCGGGGGCGTAGAGACCCAGTACTTC
V: TRBV4-3; J: TRBJ1-1; size: .; D: .; CDR3: CASSPPGHFNTEAFF; DNA: TGCGCCAGCAGCCCCCCCGGACACTTCAACACTGAAGCTTTCTTT
V: TRBV20-1; J: TRBJ1-2; size: .; D: .; CDR3: CSATDSHGYTF; DNA: TGCAGTGCTACGGACAGCCATGGCTACACCTTC
V: TRBV5-6; J: TRBJ2-7; size: .; D: .; CDR3: CASTEQGSYEQYF; DNA: TGTGCCAGCACCGAACAGGGAAGCTACGAGCAGTACTTC
V: TRBV29-1; J: TRBJ1-2; size: .; D: .; CDR3: CSVKPSGQGGRNGYTF; DNA: TGCAGCGTTAAGCCAAGCGGGCAGGGAGGTAGGAATGGCTACACCTTC
V: TRBV6-4; J: TRBJ2-7; size: few; D: .; CDR3: CASSAGPSYEQYF; DNA: TGTGCCAGCAGCGCGGGACCCTCCTACGAGCAGTACTTC
V: TRBV7-6; J: TRBJ2-5; size: .; D: .; CDR3: CASSLVFPDTGQETQYF; DNA: TGTGCCAGCAGCTTAGTTTTCCCGGACACAGGACAAGAGACCCAGTACTTC
V: TRBV30; J: TRBJ2-1; size: .; D: .; CDR3: CAWSSGRVSYNEQFF; DNA: TGTGCCTGGAGTAGTGGCAGGGTGTCCTACAATGAGCAGTTCTTC
V: TRBV7-9; J: TRBJ2-1; size: .; D: .; CDR3: CASSKTRSHSNEQFF; DNA: TGTGCCAGCAGCAAAACTAGGTCCCATAGCAATGAGCAGTTCTTC
V: TRBV7-9; J: TRBJ1-4; size: .; D: TRBD1; CDR3: CASSSGQGSTNEKLFF; DNA: TGTGCCAGCAGCTCGGGACAGGGCTCAACTAATGAAAAACTGTTTTTT
V: TRBV5-4; J: TRBJ1-2; size: .; D: TRBD1; CDR3: CASSGDRGGGYGYTF; DNA: TGTGCCAGCAGCGGGGACAGGGGAGGTGGTTATGGCTACACCTTC
V: TRBV5-6; J: TRBJ1-5; size: .; D: TRBD1; CDR3: CASSLMGQLNQPQHF; DNA: TGTGCCAGCAGCCTGATGGGACAGCTTAATCAGCCCCAGCATTTT
V: TRBV9; J: TRBJ1-3; size: .; D: .; CDR3: CASSVGQGKTSGNTIYF; DNA: TGTGCCAGCAGCGTAGGGCAGGGGAAAACCTCTGGAAACACCATATATTTT
V: TRBV6-1; J: TRBJ2-4; size: once; D: .; CDR3: CASSEGQILAKNIQYF; DNA: TGTGCCAGCAGTGAAGGACAGATTTTAGCCAAAAACATTCAGTACTTC